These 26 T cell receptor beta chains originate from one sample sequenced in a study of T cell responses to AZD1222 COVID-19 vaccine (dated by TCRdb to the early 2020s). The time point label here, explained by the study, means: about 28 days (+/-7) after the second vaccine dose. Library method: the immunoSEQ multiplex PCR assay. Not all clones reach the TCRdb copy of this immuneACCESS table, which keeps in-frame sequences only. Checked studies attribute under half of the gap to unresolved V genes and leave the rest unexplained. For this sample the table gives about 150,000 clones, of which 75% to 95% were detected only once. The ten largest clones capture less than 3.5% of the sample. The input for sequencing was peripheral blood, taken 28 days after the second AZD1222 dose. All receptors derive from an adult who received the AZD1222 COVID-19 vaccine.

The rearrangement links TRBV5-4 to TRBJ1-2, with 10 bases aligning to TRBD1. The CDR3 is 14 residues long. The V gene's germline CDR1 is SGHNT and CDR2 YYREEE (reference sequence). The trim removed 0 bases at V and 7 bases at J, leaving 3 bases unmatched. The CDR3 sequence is CASSLGQGAFGYTF. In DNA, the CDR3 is TGTGCCAGCAGCTTGGGACAGGGGGCTTTTGGCTACACCTTC.

CDR3 in DNA: TGTGCCAGCAGCTTTGAGGGGAATCAGCCCCAGCATTTT. Its translation: CASSFEGNQPQHF. V is TRBV7-9 and J is TRBJ1-5, with D possibly matching TRBD1 (5 bases). From germline, CDR1 is SEHNR and CDR2 FQNEAQ (reference sequence). V gave up 3 bases and J gave up 4 bases, with 7 bases separating them. The CDR3 covers 13 residues.

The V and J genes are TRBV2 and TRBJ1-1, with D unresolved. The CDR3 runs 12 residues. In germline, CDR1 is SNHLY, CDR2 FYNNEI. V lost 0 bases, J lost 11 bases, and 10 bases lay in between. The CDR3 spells CASSEARGRAFF. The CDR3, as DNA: TGTGCCAGCAGTGAAGCCCGTGGTAGGGCTTTCTTT.

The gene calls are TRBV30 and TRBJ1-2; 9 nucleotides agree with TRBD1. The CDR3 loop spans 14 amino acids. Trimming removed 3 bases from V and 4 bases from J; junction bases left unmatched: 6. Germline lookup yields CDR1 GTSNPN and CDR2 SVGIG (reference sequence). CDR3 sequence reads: CAWRPRQGVYGYTF. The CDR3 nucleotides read TGTGCCTGGAGGCCTCGACAGGGGGTCTATGGCTACACCTTC.

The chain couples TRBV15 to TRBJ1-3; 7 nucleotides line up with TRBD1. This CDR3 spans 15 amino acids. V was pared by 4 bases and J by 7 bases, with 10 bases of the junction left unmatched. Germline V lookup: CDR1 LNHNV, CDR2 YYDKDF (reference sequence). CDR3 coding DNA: TGTGCCACCAGCATTTCTCAGGGGGAGGGGAACACCATATATTTT. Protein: CATSISQGEGNTIYF.

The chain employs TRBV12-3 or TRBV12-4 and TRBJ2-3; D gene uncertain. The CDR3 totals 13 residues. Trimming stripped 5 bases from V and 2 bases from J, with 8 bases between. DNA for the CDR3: TGTGCCAGCAGTGCGACGGCCACAGATACGCAGTATTTT. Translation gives CASSATATDTQYF.

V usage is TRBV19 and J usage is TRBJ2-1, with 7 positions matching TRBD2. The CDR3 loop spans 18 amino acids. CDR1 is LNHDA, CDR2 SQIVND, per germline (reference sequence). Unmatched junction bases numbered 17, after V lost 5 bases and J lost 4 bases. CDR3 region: CASSPPSGNPTWYNEQFF. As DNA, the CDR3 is TGTGCCAGTAGTCCCCCCAGCGGGAACCCCACTTGGTACAATGAGCAGTTCTTC.

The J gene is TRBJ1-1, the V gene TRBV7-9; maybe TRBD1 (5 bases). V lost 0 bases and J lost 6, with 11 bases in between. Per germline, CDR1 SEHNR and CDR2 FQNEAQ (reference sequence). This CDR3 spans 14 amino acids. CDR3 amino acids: CASSLAQTVSEAFF. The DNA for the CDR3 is TGTGCCAGCAGCTTAGCCCAGACAGTCTCTGAAGCTTTCTTT.

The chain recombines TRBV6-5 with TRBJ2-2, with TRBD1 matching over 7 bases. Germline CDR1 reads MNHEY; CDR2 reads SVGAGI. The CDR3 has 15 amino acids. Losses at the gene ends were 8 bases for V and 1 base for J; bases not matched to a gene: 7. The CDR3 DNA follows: TGTGCCAGCGTCCCGAGACAGGGGAACACCGGGGAGCTGTTTTTT. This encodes CASVPRQGNTGELFF.

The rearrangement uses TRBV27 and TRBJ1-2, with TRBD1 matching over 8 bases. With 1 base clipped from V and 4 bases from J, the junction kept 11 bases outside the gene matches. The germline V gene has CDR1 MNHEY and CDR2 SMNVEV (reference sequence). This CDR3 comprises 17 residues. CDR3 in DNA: TGTGCCAGCAGTTTATTGGGGACAGGCCCAGGTGGCTATGGCTACACCTTC. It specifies CASSLLGTGPGGYGYTF.

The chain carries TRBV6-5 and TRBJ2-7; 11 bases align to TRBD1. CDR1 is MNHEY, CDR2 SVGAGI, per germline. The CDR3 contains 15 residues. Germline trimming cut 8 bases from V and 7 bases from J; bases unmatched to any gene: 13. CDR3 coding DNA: TGTGCCAGCGGACAGGGGGCGCGGGTTACGGGAGAGCAGTACTTC. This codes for CASGQGARVTGEQYF.

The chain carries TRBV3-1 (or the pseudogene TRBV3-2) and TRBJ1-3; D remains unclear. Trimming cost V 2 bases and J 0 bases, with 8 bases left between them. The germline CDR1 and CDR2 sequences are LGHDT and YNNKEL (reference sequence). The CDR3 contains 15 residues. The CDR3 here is CASSQTVRSGNTIYF. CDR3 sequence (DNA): TGTGCCAGCAGCCAAACAGTCCGCTCTGGAAACACCATATATTTT.

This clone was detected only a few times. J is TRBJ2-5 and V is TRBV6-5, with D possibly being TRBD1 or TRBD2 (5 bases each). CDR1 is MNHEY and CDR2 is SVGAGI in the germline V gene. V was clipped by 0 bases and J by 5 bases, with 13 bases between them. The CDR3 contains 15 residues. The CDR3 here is CASSYSRVGVETQYF. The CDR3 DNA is TGTGCCAGCAGTTACTCGAGGGTGGGGGTCGAGACCCAGTACTTC.

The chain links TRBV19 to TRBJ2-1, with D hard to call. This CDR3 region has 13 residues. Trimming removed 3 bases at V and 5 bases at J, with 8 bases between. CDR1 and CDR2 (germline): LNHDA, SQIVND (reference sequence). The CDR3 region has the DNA TGTGCCAGTAGTATCGCGTTTAACAATGAGCAGTTCTTC. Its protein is CASSIAFNNEQFF. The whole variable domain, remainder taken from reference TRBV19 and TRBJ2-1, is DGGITQSPKYLFRKEGQNVTLSCEQNLNHDAMYWYRQDPGQGLRLIYYSQIVNDFQKGDIAEGYSVSREKKESFPLTVTSAQKNPTAFYLCASSIAFNNEQFFGPGTRLTVL.

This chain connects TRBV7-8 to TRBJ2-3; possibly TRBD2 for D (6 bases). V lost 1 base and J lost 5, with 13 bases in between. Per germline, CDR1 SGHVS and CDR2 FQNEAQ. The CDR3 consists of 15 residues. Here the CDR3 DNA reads TGTGCCAGCAGCTTAGTGGTCAGGAGGGAAGATACGCAGTATTTT. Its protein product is CASSLVVRREDTQYF.

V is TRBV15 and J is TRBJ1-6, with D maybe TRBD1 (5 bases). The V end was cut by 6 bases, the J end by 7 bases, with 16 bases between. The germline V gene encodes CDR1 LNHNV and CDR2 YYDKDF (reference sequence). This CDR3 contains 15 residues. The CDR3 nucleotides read TGTGCCACCAGTGGACTAACGGGGACCAATTCACCCCTCCACTTT. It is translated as CATSGLTGTNSPLHF.

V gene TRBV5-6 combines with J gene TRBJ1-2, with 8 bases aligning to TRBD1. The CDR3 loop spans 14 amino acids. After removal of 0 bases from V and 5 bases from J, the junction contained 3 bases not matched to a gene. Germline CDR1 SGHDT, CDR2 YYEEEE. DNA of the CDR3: TGTGCCAGCAGCTTGGCGCAGGGGGCGTATGGCTACACCTTC. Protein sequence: CASSLAQGAYGYTF.

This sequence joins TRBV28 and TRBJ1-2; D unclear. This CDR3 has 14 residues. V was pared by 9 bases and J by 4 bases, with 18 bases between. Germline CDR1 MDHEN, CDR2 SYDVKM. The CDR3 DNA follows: TGTGCCAGTCAGGCGTCATTAATTCTCTATGGCTACACCTTC. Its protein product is CASQASLILYGYTF.

CDR3 residues: CASSIGRDTEAFF. The CDR3 DNA reads TGTGCCAGCAGCATAGGCCGGGACACTGAAGCTTTCTTT. The rearrangement uses TRBV7-8 and TRBJ1-1; unclear D gene. This CDR3 spans 13 amino acids. Germline V lookup: CDR1 SGHVS, CDR2 FQNEAQ. V was trimmed by 5 bases and J by 3 bases, leaving 10 bases between them.

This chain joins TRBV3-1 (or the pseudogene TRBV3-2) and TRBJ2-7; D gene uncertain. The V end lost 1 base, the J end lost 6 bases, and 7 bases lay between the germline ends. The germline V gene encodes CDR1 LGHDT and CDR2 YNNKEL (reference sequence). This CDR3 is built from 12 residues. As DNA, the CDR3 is TGTGCCAGCAGCCAAGGAGAGGTCGAGCAGTACTTC. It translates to CASSQGEVEQYF.

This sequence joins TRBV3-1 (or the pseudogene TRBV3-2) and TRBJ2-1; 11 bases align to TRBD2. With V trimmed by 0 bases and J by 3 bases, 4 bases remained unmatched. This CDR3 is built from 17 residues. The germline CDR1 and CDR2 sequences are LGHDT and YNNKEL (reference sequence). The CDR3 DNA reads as TGTGCCAGCAGCCAAGACCCGGGACTAGCGGTCTACAATGAGCAGTTCTTC. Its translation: CASSQDPGLAVYNEQFF.

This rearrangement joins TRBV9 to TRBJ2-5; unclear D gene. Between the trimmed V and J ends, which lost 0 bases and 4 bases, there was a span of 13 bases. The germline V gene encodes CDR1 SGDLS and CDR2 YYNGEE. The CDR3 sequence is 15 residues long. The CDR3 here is CASSVVALPGETQYF. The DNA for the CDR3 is TGTGCCAGCAGCGTAGTAGCCCTTCCGGGAGAGACCCAGTACTTC.

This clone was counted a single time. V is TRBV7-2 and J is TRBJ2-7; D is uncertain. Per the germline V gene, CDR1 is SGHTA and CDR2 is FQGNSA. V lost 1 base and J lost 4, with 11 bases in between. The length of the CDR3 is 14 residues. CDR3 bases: TGTGCCAGCAGCTTAGTCGGAGTTGAATACGAGCAGTACTTC. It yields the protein CASSLVGVEYEQYF.

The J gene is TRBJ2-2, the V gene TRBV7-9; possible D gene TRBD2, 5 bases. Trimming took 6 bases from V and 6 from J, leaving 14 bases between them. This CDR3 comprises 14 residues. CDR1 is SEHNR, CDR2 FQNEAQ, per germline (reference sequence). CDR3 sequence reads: CASSSDYFAGELFF. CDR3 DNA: TGTGCCAGCAGTTCCGACTACTTCGCCGGGGAGCTGTTTTTT.

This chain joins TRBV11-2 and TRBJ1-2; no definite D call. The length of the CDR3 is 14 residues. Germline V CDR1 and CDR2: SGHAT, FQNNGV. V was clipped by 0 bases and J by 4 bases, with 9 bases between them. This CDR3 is CASSLEGGFYGYTF. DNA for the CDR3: TGTGCCAGCAGCTTAGAGGGAGGTTTCTATGGCTACACCTTC.

CDR3 DNA sequence: TGTGCCACCAGTGACTCTAGCGGTTCCTCCTACAATGAGCAGTTCTTC. Its protein is CATSDSSGSSYNEQFF. The chain carries TRBV24-1 and TRBJ2-1, with 7 bases aligning to TRBD2. Unmatched junction bases numbered 5, after V lost 4 bases and J lost 0 bases. The germline V gene has CDR1 KGHDR and CDR2 SFDVKD. This CDR3 contains 16 residues.